The clone carrying this T cell receptor beta chain was detected many times. Its antigen is as yet unknown. Molecules of cDNA were individually given unique molecular identifiers that were attached to them. MiXCR, run by TCRdb on the 5' RACE reads, gives a single entry per CDR3 protein. The sample holds about 99,000 distinct CDR3 sequences, roughly 15% seen once. This entry comes from a study of early T cells in non-severe SARS-CoV-2 infection. In the study overall: Sequenced material consisted of bulk RNA (from unsorted whole blood), and chains were unpaired.

There are 15 residues in the CDR3. The J segment lost 3 bases and the V segment lost 3 bases, leaving 8 bases of the junction unmatched. Germline CDR1 and CDR2: SQVTM and ANQGSEA. Study observations and caveats: Database matching using VDJdb favored anti-spike CD8 responses, with private and CD4 specificities left missing.

The chain joins TRBV29-1 to TRBJ2-1, with TRBD2 identical over 7 bases. The clonotype was recovered from an adult who was a healthcare worker with PCR-confirmed SARS-CoV-2 infection or an uninfected control (not recorded which). Material for sequencing was whole blood. The CDR3 nucleotides read TGCAGCGTTGAGTCGACGGGGGGACTCTACAATGAGCAGTTCTTC. Translated: CSVESTGGLYNEQFF.